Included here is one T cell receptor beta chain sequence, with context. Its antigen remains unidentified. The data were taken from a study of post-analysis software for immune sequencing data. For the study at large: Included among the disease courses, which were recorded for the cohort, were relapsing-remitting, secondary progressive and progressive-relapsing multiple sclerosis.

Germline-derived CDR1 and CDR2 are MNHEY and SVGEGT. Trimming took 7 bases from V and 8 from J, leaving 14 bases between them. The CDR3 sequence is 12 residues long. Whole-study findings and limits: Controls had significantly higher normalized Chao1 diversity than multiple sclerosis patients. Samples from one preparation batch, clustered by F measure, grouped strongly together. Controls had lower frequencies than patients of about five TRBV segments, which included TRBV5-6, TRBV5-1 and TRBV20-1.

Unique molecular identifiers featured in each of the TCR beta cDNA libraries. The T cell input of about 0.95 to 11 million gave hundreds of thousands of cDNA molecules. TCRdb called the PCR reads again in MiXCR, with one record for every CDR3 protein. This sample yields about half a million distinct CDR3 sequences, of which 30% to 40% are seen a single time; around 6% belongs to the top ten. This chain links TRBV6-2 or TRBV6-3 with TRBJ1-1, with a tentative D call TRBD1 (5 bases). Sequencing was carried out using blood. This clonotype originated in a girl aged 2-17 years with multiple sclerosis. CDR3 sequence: CASTSGISEAFF. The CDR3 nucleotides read TGTGCCAGCACCTCAGGGATATCCGAAGCTTTCTTT.